Listed below are T cell receptor beta chains from one sample, sequenced in a study of identifying expanded T cells in peripheral blood. This table comes from immunoSEQ multiplex PCR, and its TCRdb copy is limited to in-frame clones, with some not included. This table has about 90,000 clones, about 86% appearing once. The sample was blood. The receptors originated from a person aged 18 to 70 in good health. Each CDR3 is given with its conserved first and last residue. Each record gives: V gene, CDR3 length, CDR3 protein.

TRBV2	15	CASSYSGGTTDTQYF
TRBV5-1	16	CASSSRLGGTGEKLFF
TRBV10-2	12	CASTPRRDEQFF
TRBV9	17	CASSVVKDSYSYNEQFF
TRBV5-1	15	CASSLPHRDRVGYTF
TRBV2	17	CASSRQGVPHGKETQYF
TRBV15	18	CATSSRPPGTTLYNEQFF
TRBV6-5	14	CASRSEGGGTEAFF
TRBV4-3	19	CASSQDGARRIGGENTIYF
TRBV30	14	CAWSGTGRTEKLFF
TRBV6-1	15	CASSEGSRPWDEQFF
TRBV6-5	11	CASGGNRGYTF
TRBV6-1	12	CASSPLGDTQYF
TRBV5-1	15	CASRLAGSAQETQYF
TRBV6-1	14	CASSEALRNYGYTF
TRBV9	17	CASSKETSGGVPGEQFF
TRBV19	13	CASRNRGANVLTF
TRBV27	17	CASSLFSWAGAANEQFF
TRBV11-3	14	CASSLAPRAGGYTF
TRBV21-1	16	CASSPRVQGAGYTQYF
TRBV2	14	CASSEQGAFEKLFF
TRBV7-2	13	CASNLDWDYGYTF
TRBV7-2	18	CASSLALWRRGSTGELFF
TRBV5-4	12	CASSLDYNEQFF
TRBV25-1	15	CASSGTQTGNYEQYF